This entry lists 9 T cell receptor beta chains sequenced from one sample in a study of T cells in Graves' hyperthyroidism and ophthalmopathy. RNA transcripts provided the source from which TCR beta CDR3 regions were amplified. The HTBI primer set was used in a first-round RT-PCR of the TCR CDR3. Each CDR3 protein gets one entry after TCRdb re-called the multiplex PCR reads with MiXCR. The sample contains 650,000 to 750,000 distinct CDR3 sequences, roughly 15% of which appear only once. Material for sequencing was blood. The receptors stem from a woman aged 18-30 years with Graves' hyperthyroidism.

This chain connects TRBV19 to TRBJ2-1, with 7 bases identical to TRBD1. Judging by the DNA end, TRBJ2-7 fits better; the J call may be wrong. The CDR3 contains 13 residues. Germline V gene data show CDR1 as LNHDA and CDR2 as SQIVND (reference sequence). The CDR3 DNA follows: TGTGCCAGTAGTAGGGGGACAGTCTACGAGCAGTACTTC. The encoded protein is CASSRGTVYEQYF.

This clonotype showed up just a few times. This rearrangement joins TRBV5-1 to TRBJ2-7; D possibly matches TRBD1 or TRBD2 (5 bases each). The CDR3 runs 14 residues. The ends were cut back, 7 bases at V and 3 bases at J, with 17 bases in the middle. Germline V gives CDR1 SGHRS, CDR2 YFSETQ. DNA for the CDR3: TGCGCCAGCTGCCTCGATGGGGGAGTCTACGAGCAGTACTTC. Its protein product is CASCLDGGVYEQYF.

In its sample, this clonotype was seen a few times. The chain recombines TRBV25-1 with TRBJ2-2; 8 bases match TRBD2. Trimming took 6 bases from V and 14 from J; bases not matched to a gene: 11. Germline assignment: CDR1 MGHDK and CDR2 SYGVNS. CDR3 length: 13 residues. CDR3 nucleotides: TGTGCCAGCAGATACGACCCGGGGGGGGGACTGTTTTTT. It encodes CASRYDPGGGLFF.

Ten or more counts support this clonotype. The chain joins TRBV12-3 or TRBV12-4 to TRBJ2-1, with D tentatively TRBD1 (6 bases). There are 13 residues in the CDR3. Between the trimmed V and J ends, which lost 2 bases and 9 bases, there was a span of 11 bases. The chain's CDR3 is CASSLSLRGEQFF. The CDR3 DNA is TGTGCCAGCAGTTTATCCCTCAGGGGTGAGCAGTTCTTC.

This clonotype has more than one count but fewer than ten. This sequence joins TRBV4-1 and TRBJ2-1; no clear D. This CDR3 comprises 11 residues. The V gene lost 6 bases and the J gene lost 11 bases, with 11 bases spanning the gap. The germline gives CDR1 MGHRA, CDR2 YSYEKL. CDR3 sequence reads: CASSHGRQQFF. The CDR3 DNA is TGCGCCAGCAGTCACGGAAGACAGCAGTTCTTC.

This clonotype was detected many times. The chain carries TRBV18 and TRBJ2-5; D is possibly TRBD2 (5 bases). CDR3 length equals 15 residues. Germline values: CDR1 KGHSH, CDR2 LQKENI. V lost 3 bases and J lost 5, with 16 bases in between. The CDR3 nucleotides read TGTGCCAGCTCACCTAATCGGGGTCCAGGCGAGACCCAGTACTTC. Translated, it gives CASSPNRGPGETQYF.

The J gene is TRBJ2-5, the V gene TRBV28; D may correspond to TRBD1 or TRBD2 (5 bases each). Germline CDR1 is MDHEN and CDR2 is SYDVKM. The CDR3 spans 15 residues. The V and J ends lost 8 bases and 2 bases respectively, with 18 bases between them. CDR3 protein: CASGPPRGGQETQYF. In DNA, the CDR3 is TGTGCCAGCGGCCCCCCGAGGGGTGGGCAAGAGACCCAGTACTTC.

This clonotype was seen only a few times. V usage is TRBV25-1 and J usage is TRBJ2-5; TRBD1 agrees at 9 bases. This CDR3 has 15 residues. With V trimmed by 6 bases and J by 4 bases, 9 bases remained unmatched. Per the germline V gene, CDR1 is MGHDK and CDR2 is SYGVNS. This CDR3 is CASSQTGTGRETQYF. CDR3 in DNA: TGTGCCAGCAGCCAAACCGGGACAGGGAGAGAGACCCAGTACTTC. Using reference TRBV25-1 and TRBJ2-5 for the parts outside the CDR3, the full variable domain is EADIYQTPRYLVIGTGKKITLECSQTMGHDKMYWYQQDPGMELHLIHYSYGVNSTEKGDLSSESTVSRIRTEHFPLTLESARPSHTSQYLCASSQTGTGRETQYFGPGTRLLVL.

This clonotype was recorded many times. The DNA for the CDR3 is TGTGCCAGCAGCTTACCGGGACACCATAACACTGAAGCTTTCTTT. This translates into CASSLPGHHNTEAFF. This chain connects TRBV7-8 to TRBJ1-1; tentatively, D is TRBD1 (6 bases). The CDR3 extends over 15 amino acids. The V and J ends lost 2 bases and 2 bases respectively, with 12 bases between them. Germline lookup yields CDR1 SGHVS and CDR2 FQNEAQ.